Listed below are T cell receptor beta chains from one sample, sequenced in a study of CD8 T cells in Susac syndrome. Via MiXCR, TCRdb re-called the immunoSEQ multiplex PCR reads, giving one row per CDR3 protein. The sample holds 150,000 or so distinct CDR3 sequences, around 96% seen once. The specimen sequenced was CD4+ T cells from PBMCs. The receptors derive from a human donor in good health. The CDR3 runs from the conserved cysteine through the conserved F or W. A D gene is named only where the DNA matches it firmly. Only part of the rows carry a size: once, few, many, or a class if the clone is expanded.

>-|TRBV7-9|-|TRBJ2-3
CASSPGTAANTQYF
TGTGCCAGCAGCCCCGGGACCGCAGCTAATACGCAGTATTTT
>-|TRBV3-1|-|TRBJ1-2
CASSQYPETSDGYTF
TGTGCCAGCAGCCAATACCCGGAAACCTCGGATGGCTACACCTTC
>-|TRBV5-1|-|TRBJ2-3
CASSPDGGRSTDTQYF
TGCGCCAGCAGCCCGGACGGGGGGCGGAGCACAGATACGCAGTATTTT
>-|TRBV20-1|-|TRBJ1-2
CSAQGGDGYTF
TGCAGTGCTCAAGGGGGTGATGGCTACACCTTC
>-|TRBV24-1|TRBD2|TRBJ2-5
CATSGSGGEQETQYF
TGTGCCACCAGTGGGTCCGGGGGGGAGCAAGAGACCCAGTACTTC
>-|TRBV3-1|-|TRBJ2-5
CASSQFYRVEETQYF
TGTGCCAGCAGCCAATTCTATCGGGTTGAAGAGACCCAGTACTTC
>-|TRBV30|-|TRBJ1-1
CAWSVLWSTEAFF
TGTGCCTGGAGTGTACTATGGAGCACTGAAGCTTTCTTT
>once|TRBV25-1|-|TRBJ1-1
CASSDWGTENTEAFF
TGTGCCAGCAGTGATTGGGGGACGGAGAACACTGAAGCTTTCTTT
>-|TRBV5-1|-|TRBJ2-6
CASSLDVSGANVLTF
TGCGCCAGCAGCTTGGACGTGTCAGGGGCCAACGTCCTGACTTTC
>once|TRBV12-3/TRBV12-4|-|TRBJ1-5
CASSMTDSNQPQHF
TGTGCCAGCAGTATGACAGATAGCAATCAGCCCCAGCATTTT
>-|TRBV3-1|TRBD1|TRBJ1-2
CASSQAGTVYGYTF
TGTGCCAGCAGCCAAGCCGGGACAGTATATGGCTACACCTTC
>-|TRBV12-3/TRBV12-4|-|TRBJ1-4
CASGARQKNEKLFF
TGTGCCTCGGGGGCACGACAGAAGAATGAAAAACTGTTTTTT
>-|TRBV9|TRBD2|TRBJ2-5
CASSASSGLAGAPYF
TGTGCCAGCAGCGCCAGCTCCGGACTAGCGGGGGCTCCGTACTTC
>-|TRBV4-2|TRBD1|TRBJ2-1
CASSQSPRGRTGPNEQFF
TGTGCCAGCAGCCAAAGTCCCAGGGGTCGGACAGGGCCCAATGAGCAGTTCTTC
>-|TRBV3-1|-|TRBJ2-3
CASRDRPTSGTQYF
TGTGCCAGCAGGGACCGGCCTACCTCGGGTACGCAGTATTTT
>-|TRBV20-1|-|TRBJ1-2
CSASPGTYGYTF
TGCAGTGCTAGTCCGGGGACCTATGGCTACACCTTC
>-|TRBV29-1|-|TRBJ1-2
CSVDFLDDYTF
TGCAGCGTTGATTTTCTGGACGACTACACCTTC
>-|TRBV11-2|TRBD2|TRBJ2-1
CASSLAVGTNHNEQFF
TGTGCCAGCAGCTTAGCCGTGGGGACTAACCACAATGAGCAGTTCTTC
>-|TRBV30|-|TRBJ1-1
CAWSKGLNTEAFF
TGTGCCTGGAGCAAGGGGCTGAACACTGAAGCTTTCTTT
>-|TRBV25-1|-|TRBJ1-5
CASSWAGRNQPQHF
TGTGCCAGCAGTTGGGCAGGGCGCAATCAGCCCCAGCATTTT
>-|TRBV15|TRBD2|TRBJ2-1
CATSLDPLAGSGEQFF
TGTGCCACCAGCCTGGATCCCCTAGCGGGGAGTGGAGAGCAGTTCTTC
>few|TRBV5-1|-|TRBJ2-3
CASSLEGTDTQYF
TGCGCCAGCAGCTTGGAGGGTACGGATACGCAGTATTTT
>-|TRBV4-2|TRBD1|TRBJ2-1
CASSPTGNHEQFF
TGTGCCAGCAGCCCGACAGGGAACCATGAGCAGTTCTTC
>-|TRBV28|-|TRBJ1-6
CASSTPGSPLHF
TGTGCCAGCAGCACCCCCGGATCACCCCTCCACTTT